This T cell receptor (beta chain) was captured in a study of cytotoxic CD8 clonotypes in ibrutinib-treated CLL (dated by TCRdb to the early 2020s). Study-level background: The cohort was composed of around twelve relapsed/refractory and 15 treatment-naive patients; IGHV unmutated status was identified in 17 to 18 patients. Responses were partial in 24 patients and complete in 2; after median 68 months follow-up, about 14 stayed in remission and approximately twelve progressed. The response samples were drawn at a median of 12 months into treatment, with a range of about 6 to 36 months. Samples averaged about 260,000 productive templates and 90,000 to 95,000 productive rearrangements. Of the approximately 86 people in the trial, 25 to 30 had longitudinal samples available. Cryopreserved peripheral blood mononuclear cells were obtained before treatment, at response, and at either sustained remission or disease progression. Every remission and progressive disease sample was obtained while ibrutinib was still being received by the patients.

In the paper's terms, the time point label means: less than 30 months on ibrutinib. For TCR beta library preparation, roughly 2.2 micrograms of genomic DNA were isolated from cryopreserved PBMCs. Longitudinal blood samples from CLL patients on ibrutinib monotherapy underwent high-throughput TCR beta sequencing. Patients were enrolled in a phase 2 open-label single-center ibrutinib monotherapy trial. Remarks on this clone: There is no known antigen for this receptor. Per-base qualities were not stored, and no clone one base away is much larger.

On a MiSeq, deep resolution sequencing aimed for a depth between 1 in 1 million and 1 in 200,000 T cells, with each clonotype covered about 9.2x on average. TCR beta libraries were generated with the immunoSEQ hsTCRB Kit. Per the authors' processing: Data were analyzed with ImmunoSEQ Data Assistant and ImmunoSEQ Analyzer, with V, D and J genes assigned per IMGT definitions. Clonality, which ranges from 0 to 1, was calculated as one minus the normalized Shannon entropy of productive rearrangement frequencies. Public clonotype analysis was restricted to overrepresented clonotypes comprising at least 0.05% of each patient's repertoire. About 13 age-matched healthy donor repertoires from immuneACCESS were used as controls for clonality. TCRdb stores this immuneACCESS table with in-frame sequences only. Part of the clones is absent; in the studies checked, under half of the shortfall reflects unresolved V genes, and no reason is known for the rest. V, J and clone size were drawn from that table, and D and trimming were deduced from the DNA. For this sample the table gives approximately 45,000 clones, of which 60% to 80% were detected only once. The ten largest account for 20% to 25% of the sample.

V trim: 0 bases; J trim: 6 bases; unmatched bases: 9. The germline V gene provides CDR1 SGHRS and CDR2 YFSETQ. Taken from cysteine to phenylalanine, the CDR3 has 15 residues. This entry keeps only the CDR3 DNA: 45 bases, framed from base 1. Study-wide conclusions, independent of this receptor: At baseline, clonality was higher than in age-matched healthy donors and showed a strong correlation with circulating CD8+ T-cell counts. Public clonotypes were rare and either contracted or stayed stable during treatment, and the rise in clonality at ibrutinib response reflected the expansion of private clonotypes. Sampling times were not matched between sustained-remission and progressing patients, and lymph node repertoires were not studied. Clonality rose at ibrutinib response, remained stable during sustained remission, and dropped back toward baseline at progression.

The specimen was PBMCs, collected after 24 months of ibrutinib treatment. The sequence links TRBV5-1 to TRBJ2-7; 7 central bases correspond to TRBD1. The receptor comes from a human donor with chronic lymphocytic leukemia. CDR3 loop: CASSLEVGQVLEQYF. The sequenced DNA: TGCGCCAGCAGCTTGGAAGTCGGACAGGTCCTCGAGCAGTACTTC.